These T cell receptor beta chains were read from a single sample in a study of blood T cells in healthy people across ages. TCRdb ran MiXCR on the 5' RACE reads and lists one entry per CDR3 protein. The top ten hold less than 8% of the sample, which has more than 1,400,000 distinct CDR3 sequences, approximately 42% seen once. Sequencing was carried out using blood. The origin of the receptors is a woman aged 18 to 35 in good health. Both conserved end residues are part of each CDR3. The order of the fields is CDR3 length, V gene, D gene, J gene, clone size, CDR3 protein, CDR3 DNA. The D gene is left open where the match is weak. The size entry is marked missing in some rows and otherwise reads once, few, many or a size class.

15	TRBV6-6	.	TRBJ2-5	few	CASSYLTGWEETQYF	TGTGCCAGCAGTTACTTAACCGGGTGGGAAGAGACCCAGTACTTC
12	TRBV12-3/TRBV12-4	.	TRBJ1-1	few	CASIGNRPEAFF	TGTGCCAGCATTGGAAATCGGCCTGAAGCTTTCTTT
13	TRBV14	.	TRBJ1-2	.	CASSTGGIYGYTF	TGTGCCAGCAGCACGGGGGGGATCTATGGCTACACCTTC
16	TRBV6-1	TRBD2	TRBJ2-3	.	CASSDAPSGVADTQYF	TGTGCCAGCAGTGACGCCCCTAGCGGGGTCGCAGATACGCAGTATTTT
18	TRBV4-1	TRBD1	TRBJ2-3	.	CASSQARAQGAPTDTQYF	TGCGCCAGCAGCCAAGCCCGAGCCCAGGGGGCCCCCACAGATACGCAGTATTTT
13	TRBV4-2	.	TRBJ1-5	few	CASSVASNQPQHF	TGTGCCAGCAGCGTGGCTAGCAATCAGCCCCAGCATTTT
14	TRBV6-6	.	TRBJ2-7	.	CASSYPDRSYEQYF	TGTGCCAGCAGTTACCCGGACAGATCCTACGAGCAGTACTTC
16	TRBV28	TRBD1	TRBJ1-6	.	CASSLQGGGNNSPLHF	TGTGCCAGCAGCCTACAGGGGGGGGGGAATAATTCACCCCTCCACTTT
13	TRBV20-1	TRBD2	TRBJ2-1	few	CSARQGLELEQFF	TGCAGTGCTAGACAGGGACTAGAACTTGAGCAGTTCTTC
14	TRBV12-3/TRBV12-4	TRBD1	TRBJ1-2	.	CASSVQGAGNGYTF	TGTGCCAGCAGTGTACAGGGGGCTGGGAATGGCTACACCTTC
17	TRBV7-9	TRBD2	TRBJ2-5	few	CASSLLAGDHRGETQYF	TGTGCCAGCAGCTTACTAGCGGGAGATCACCGAGGGGAGACCCAGTACTTC
20	TRBV21-1	.	TRBJ2-1	.	CASSQKLRVSSGSSYNEQFF	TGTGCCAGCAGTCAAAAGCTGCGTGTGTCTAGCGGGAGTTCCTACAATGAGCAGTTCTTC
15	TRBV10-3	TRBD1	TRBJ1-6	.	CAISESGTGASPLHF	TGTGCCATCAGTGAAAGCGGGACAGGGGCTTCACCCCTCCACTTT
13	TRBV20-1	.	TRBJ2-1	few	CSARALGYNEQFF	TGCAGTGCTAGAGCCCTTGGCTACAATGAGCAGTTCTTC
15	TRBV9	TRBD1	TRBJ1-1	few	CASSAGTGKNTEAFF	TGTGCCAGCAGCGCCGGGACAGGGAAGAACACTGAAGCTTTCTTT
15	TRBV6-2/TRBV6-3	.	TRBJ2-7	.	CASSDLSGGNYEQYF	TGTGCCAGCAGTGACCTCAGCGGCGGAAACTACGAGCAGTACTTC
14	TRBV12-3/TRBV12-4	TRBD1	TRBJ1-2	.	CASSVPGQGSGYTF	TGTGCCAGCAGTGTTCCGGGACAGGGGAGCGGCTACACCTTC
14	TRBV25-1	.	TRBJ2-7	.	CASSDVMSAYEQYF	TGTGCCAGCAGCGACGTAATGTCGGCTTACGAGCAGTACTTC
12	TRBV20-1	.	TRBJ2-5	many	CSARGGQETQYF	TGCAGTGCTAGAGGAGGACAAGAGACCCAGTACTTC
11	TRBV29-1	.	TRBJ2-5	few	CSAQGLETQYF	TGCAGCGCTCAGGGTCTGGAGACCCAGTACTTC
14	TRBV4-1	.	TRBJ2-7	.	CASRPRLDSYEQYF	TGCGCCAGCCGTCCACGGCTAGACTCCTACGAGCAGTACTTC
14	TRBV9	.	TRBJ1-5	many	CASSVAGSNQPQHF	TGTGCCAGCAGCGTAGCAGGGTCAAATCAGCCCCAGCATTTT
14	TRBV20-1	.	TRBJ2-3	.	CSASPWQGTDTQYF	TGCAGTGCTAGCCCTTGGCAGGGTACAGATACGCAGTATTTT
13	TRBV7-9	.	TRBJ2-3	.	CASSLGWSDTQYF	TGTGCCAGCAGCTTAGGGTGGTCAGATACGCAGTATTTT
15	TRBV7-9	TRBD2	TRBJ2-1	few	CASSLLGGGQNEQFF	TGTGCCAGCAGCTTACTAGGCGGGGGGCAGAATGAGCAGTTCTTC
15	TRBV12-3/TRBV12-4	TRBD1	TRBJ2-7	.	CASRVRQGAHNEQYF	TGTGCCAGCAGGGTCCGACAGGGGGCGCACAATGAGCAGTACTTC
14	TRBV10-3	TRBD1	TRBJ2-7	many	CAISGGQDGDEQYF	TGTGCCATCAGTGGGGGACAGGATGGCGACGAGCAGTACTTC